This T cell receptor beta chain was retrieved from a study of radiotherapy plus CTLA-4 blockade in lung cancer. Whole-study findings and limits: Strongest reported response predictors: early blood clone changes and post-radiation interferon-beta. Blood TCR clones of tumor origin expanded after radiotherapy plus ipilimumab.

CDR3 size: 10 residues. To note about this clone: The antigen remains unidentified.

Sequencing used immunoSEQ multiplex PCR; TCRdb keeps in-frame clones, though not all of them. The table has around 43,000 clones, 65% to 75% seen once. The clonotype comes from a human donor with non-small cell lung cancer who had stable disease on radiotherapy plus ipilimumab. The material sequenced was peripheral blood, taken from a patient treated with radiotherapy plus ipilimumab. The V call is TRBV21-1, the J call TRBJ2-7; the table names TRBD2, a call not compared with the DNA. TRBV21-1 is a known pseudogene. The CDR3 sequence is CASAPYEQYF. CDR3 DNA sequence: TGTGCCAGCGCGCCCTACGAGCAGTACTTC.